The TCR beta chain under discussion was sequenced for a study of blood T cell repertoires in COVID-19. Study-wide background: COVID-19 samples from acute and convalescent phases originated in the United States, Italy and Spain. From T cells, B-cell-depleted T cells, or PBMCs came the material, which was cDNA or gDNA.

J was trimmed by 1 base and V by 7 bases; bases with no gene match: 6. Germline loops: CDR1 LNHDA, CDR2 SQIVND (reference sequence). CDR3 length: 15 amino acids. Original processing notes: Counts of nucleated cells, estimated from reference gene primer amplification, were obtained. This table comes from immunoSEQ multiplex PCR, and its TCRdb copy is limited to in-frame clones, with some not included. That table furnishes V, J and clone size, whereas the DNA furnished D and trimming. The sample has some 400,000 clones; 80% to 90% are singletons. Patients of the Seattle cohort, enrolled during active infection, were followed longitudinally.

V usage is TRBV19 and J usage is TRBJ1-2; TRBD1 matches 10 bases. The TCR comes from a woman aged 55-75 years with COVID-19, enrolled during active disease. Sequencing was done on a sample of peripheral blood. The CDR3 is CASKEDRGINYGYTF. The CDR3 DNA reads TGTGCCAGTAAGGAGGACAGGGGGATTAACTATGGCTACACCTTC. The full variable domain, its missing parts supplied by reference TRBV19 and TRBJ1-2, is DGGITQSPKYLFRKEGQNVTLSCEQNLNHDAMYWYRQDPGQGLRLIYYSQIVNDFQKGDIAEGYSVSREKKESFPLTVTSAQKNPTAFYLCASKEDRGINYGYTFGSGTRLTVV.